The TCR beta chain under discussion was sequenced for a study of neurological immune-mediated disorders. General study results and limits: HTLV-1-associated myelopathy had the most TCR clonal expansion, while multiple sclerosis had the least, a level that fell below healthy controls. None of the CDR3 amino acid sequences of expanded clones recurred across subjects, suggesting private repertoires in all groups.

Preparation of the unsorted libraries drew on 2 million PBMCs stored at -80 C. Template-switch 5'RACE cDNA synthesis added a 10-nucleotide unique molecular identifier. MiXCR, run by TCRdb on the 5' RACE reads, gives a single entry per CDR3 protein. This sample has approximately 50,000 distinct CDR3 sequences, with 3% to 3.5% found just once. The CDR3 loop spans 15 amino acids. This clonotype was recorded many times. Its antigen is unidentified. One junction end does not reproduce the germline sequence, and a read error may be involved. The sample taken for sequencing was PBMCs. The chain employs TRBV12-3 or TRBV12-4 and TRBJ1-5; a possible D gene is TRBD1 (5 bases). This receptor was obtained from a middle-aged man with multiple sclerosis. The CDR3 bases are TGTGCCAGCAGCCTCGTGAGGGGAAGCAATCAGCCCCAGAATTTT. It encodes CASSLVRGSNQPQNF.